Shown below are 25 T cell receptor beta chains from a single sample sequenced in a study of identical twins. Using its own MiXCR run on the 5' RACE reads, TCRdb lists one record per CDR3 protein. The sample has 400,000 to 500,000 distinct CDR3 sequences, about a fifth seen once. Sequencing was performed on naive T cells sorted from blood. The receptors derive from a man aged 50-60 years in good health.

This clonotype appeared many times. The chain is built from TRBV7-6 and TRBJ1-2; 8 bases map to TRBD1. The CDR3 totals 17 residues. After removal of 5 bases from V and 8 bases from J, the junction contained 19 bases not matched to a gene. Germline V lookup: CDR1 SGHVS, CDR2 FNYEAQ. This CDR3 is CASSPTRRTGPRSGYTF. For the CDR3, the DNA is TGTGCCAGCAGCCCAACGCGCCGGACAGGGCCTCGAAGCGGCTACACCTTC.

Only a few counts were recorded for this clonotype. The V call is TRBV5-1, the J call TRBJ2-3; TRBD2 agrees at 13 bases. The germline CDR1 and CDR2 sequences are SGHRS and YFSETQ. Unmatched junction bases numbered 7, after V lost 0 bases and J lost 6 bases. This CDR3 has 17 amino acids. The CDR3 DNA follows: TGCGCCAGCAGCTTGGGTGCAGGACTAGCGGGAGTGGATACGCAGTATTTT. Translated, it gives CASSLGAGLAGVDTQYF. Full variable domain (rest looked up from reference TRBV5-1 and TRBJ2-3): KAGVTQTPRYLIKTRGQQVTLSCSPISGHRSVSWYQQTPGQGLQFLFEYFSETQRNKGNFPGRFSGRQFSNSRSEMNVSTLELGDSALYLCASSLGAGLAGVDTQYFGPGTRLTVL.

This sequence joins TRBV28 and TRBJ1-1; no reliable D call. Trimming removed 5 bases from V and 6 bases from J, with 19 bases in between. Germline values: CDR1 MDHEN, CDR2 SYDVKM. The CDR3 covers 15 residues. CDR3 loop: CASSPVARGTAEAFF. The CDR3 coding sequence is TGTGCCAGCAGTCCCGTCGCGCGGGGTACCGCTGAAGCTTTCTTT.

This clonotype was observed at least ten times. Here the CDR3 reads CASSYSGPLGTQYF. The DNA of the CDR3 is TGTGCCAGCAGTTACTCGGGACCGTTGGGGACCCAGTACTTC. V usage is TRBV6-5 and J usage is TRBJ2-5; D could derive from TRBD1 or TRBD2 (5 bases each). The CDR3 length is 14 residues. V gave up 0 bases and J gave up 7 bases, with 12 bases separating them. Looked up from germline, CDR1 is MNHEY and CDR2 is SVGAGI.

This clonotype was detected only a few times. The chain uses TRBV7-2 and TRBJ2-7, with D maybe TRBD2 (6 bases). The V gene's germline CDR1 is SGHTA and CDR2 FQGNSA. The length of the CDR3 is 13 residues. Trimming cost V 1 base and J 6 bases, with 10 bases left between them. CDR3 DNA: TGTGCCAGCAGCTTAGGTGGGGGGATCGAGCAGTACTTC. The encoded protein is CASSLGGGIEQYF.

This sequence joins TRBV6-6 and TRBJ1-2; 9 bases agree with TRBD1. The CDR3 is made up of 13 amino acids. Germline lookup yields CDR1 MNHNY and CDR2 SVGAGI (reference sequence). J was trimmed by 8 bases and V by 2 bases; bases with no gene match: 3. CDR3 amino acids: CASSYGTGKGYTF. In nucleotides, the CDR3 is TGTGCCAGCAGTTACGGGACAGGGAAGGGCTACACCTTC.

This clonotype was observed at least ten times. This chain uses TRBV6-5 with TRBJ2-3; no firm D call. Looked up from germline, CDR1 is MNHEY and CDR2 is SVGAGI. Trimming removed 0 bases at V and 2 bases at J, with 21 bases between. The CDR3 runs 19 residues. CDR3 amino acids: CASSYSLEPQYPDTDTQYF. Here the CDR3 DNA reads TGTGCCAGCAGTTACTCACTCGAGCCACAGTACCCGGACACAGATACGCAGTATTTT.

This clonotype showed up just a few times. This sequence joins TRBV20-1 and TRBJ2-1, with 10 bases matching TRBD2. Germline trimming cut 0 bases from V and 6 bases from J; bases unmatched to any gene: 5. The CDR3 loop spans 15 amino acids. Germline assignment: CDR1 DFQATT and CDR2 SNEGSKA (reference sequence). CDR3 nucleotide sequence: TGCAGTGCTAGAGATGGTCTAGCGGGGGCCAATGAGCAGTTCTTC. Residues: CSARDGLAGANEQFF.

The chain links TRBV6-2 or TRBV6-3 to TRBJ2-1; D is perhaps TRBD2 (6 bases). CDR3 length: 17 amino acids. Germline V CDR1 and CDR2: MNHEY, SVGEGT. Deletions cut 7 bases from V and 10 bases from J, with 29 bases between. The CDR3 DNA sequence: TGTGCCAGCACCCGAAATCTACCCCGAATGGACCGGGGGGAGCAGTTCTTC. It translates to CASTRNLPRMDRGEQFF.

The chain employs TRBV27 and TRBJ2-2, with 15 bases lining up with TRBD2. Losses at the gene ends were 5 bases for V and 5 bases for J; bases not matched to a gene: 0. Germline values: CDR1 MNHEY, CDR2 SMNVEV (reference sequence). There are 15 residues in the CDR3. The CDR3 loop is CASSGTSGRTGELFF. The CDR3, as DNA: TGTGCCAGCAGTGGGACTAGCGGGAGGACCGGGGAGCTGTTTTTT.

The chain has TRBV20-1 and TRBJ2-3, with TRBD2 matching 13 bases. Germline V gene sequence: CDR1 DFQATT, CDR2 SNEGSKA (reference sequence). The CDR3 loop spans 16 amino acids. V lost 6 bases to trimming and J lost 6 bases; unmatched junction nucleotides: 12. CDR3 protein: CSARTSGSAILDTQYF. The CDR3 DNA follows: TGCAGTGCCCGGACTAGCGGGAGCGCAATTCTTGATACGCAGTATTTT.

The V and J genes are TRBV7-3 and TRBJ2-1; TRBD2 agrees at 14 bases. The trim removed 9 bases at V and 9 bases at J, leaving 1 base unmatched. The CDR3 contains 12 residues. The germline gives CDR1 SGHTA, CDR2 FQGTGA. The DNA of the CDR3 is TGTGCCAGTGGACTAGCGGGAGGTGAGCAGTTCTTC. Amino acid sequence: CASGLAGGEQFF.

The table lists this clonotype with many counts. The V and J genes are TRBV29-1 and TRBJ2-1; 12 bases line up with TRBD2. The CDR3 totals 14 residues. The junction had 2 bases not matched to a gene; V was cut back by 2 bases and J by 6 bases. Looked up from germline, CDR1 is SQVTM and CDR2 is ANQGSEA. As DNA, the CDR3 is TGCAGCGTTGAAAGGACTAGCGGGGTCAATGAGCAGTTCTTC. Translation: CSVERTSGVNEQFF.

In its sample, this clonotype was seen a few times. This chain joins TRBV29-1 and TRBJ1-1, with D unclear. The germline CDR1 and CDR2 sequences are SQVTM and ANQGSEA. Trimming shortened V by 1 base and J by 1 base, and 13 bases separated the two germline ends. CDR3 length: 15 residues. The CDR3 DNA reads as TGCAGCGTTGAAGGGTCGGGGAGGGCGAACACTGAAGCTTTCTTT. Amino acids: CSVEGSGRANTEAFF.

There are a few counts of this clonotype. V and J are TRBV11-2 and TRBJ2-5, with a tentative D call TRBD1 (5 bases). The germline V and J ends were trimmed by 3 bases and 4 bases, with 9 bases remaining between them. CDR1 and CDR2 from the germline V gene are SGHAT and FQNNGV. This CDR3 contains 13 residues. The CDR3 DNA reads TGTGCCAGCAGCTTTGGGCAGGGAGAGACCCAGTACTTC. It translates to CASSFGQGETQYF.

This clonotype occurred a few times. The chain recombines TRBV7-6 with TRBJ2-2, with D hard to call. Germline V gives CDR1 SGHVS, CDR2 FNYEAQ. The CDR3 is 14 amino acids. Trimming took 6 bases from V and 1 from J, leaving 9 bases between them. The CDR3, as DNA: TGTGCCAGCAGTTCAGACTGGAACACCGGGGAGCTGTTTTTT. Translating it yields CASSSDWNTGELFF.

This clonotype has a count of ten or more. This chain connects TRBV7-2 to TRBJ2-2, with 10 positions matching TRBD2. J gave up 6 bases and V 2 bases, and 6 bases lay outside the gene matches. The germline V gene encodes CDR1 SGHTA and CDR2 FQGNSA. The CDR3 consists of 16 residues. CDR3 nucleotide sequence: TGTGCCAGCAGCTTATTAAGCGGGAGGGTAGCCGGGGAGCTGTTTTTT. Its protein product is CASSLLSGRVAGELFF.

The chain joins TRBV20-1 to TRBJ2-3; D unresolved. Per the germline V gene, CDR1 is DFQATT and CDR2 is SNEGSKA (reference sequence). The CDR3 covers 11 residues. Trimming removed 2 bases at V and 6 bases at J, with 6 bases between. Here the CDR3 reads CSARPLDTQYF. The CDR3 bases are TGCAGTGCTAGACCTTTGGATACGCAGTATTTT.

The V call is TRBV5-1, the J call TRBJ2-7, with D maybe TRBD2 (5 bases). Germline CDR1 is SGHRS and CDR2 is YFSETQ. Trimming removed 4 bases at V and 3 bases at J, with 14 bases between. The CDR3 covers 14 residues. Here the CDR3 DNA reads TGCGCCAGCAGCGTACCGGACGGACTCTACGAGCAGTACTTC. Translated: CASSVPDGLYEQYF.

This clonotype was detected a few times. Sequence at one end of the junction differs from germline and may be a read error. The rearrangement links TRBV5-8 to TRBJ2-7, with D perhaps assigned TRBD1 or TRBD2 (5 bases each). CDR1 and CDR2 from the germline V gene are SGHTS and YDEGEE. The CDR3 runs to 13 residues. As DNA, the CDR3 is TGTGCCAGCAGCTGGGGACCCCCCTACCAGCAGTACTTC. It encodes CASSWGPPYQQYF.

This clonotype was counted at least ten times. V usage is TRBV6-1 and J usage is TRBJ2-2; 8 bases map to TRBD1. This CDR3 has 15 residues. V shed 4 bases, J shed 0 bases, and the junction held 1 base outside the gene matches. Germline V CDR1 and CDR2: MNHNS, SASEGT. CDR3 coding DNA: TGTGCCAGCAGTGTGGACAGGGCGAACACCGGGGAGCTGTTTTTT. Translated, it gives CASSVDRANTGELFF.

V usage is TRBV7-9 and J usage is TRBJ2-1; D is perhaps TRBD2 (5 bases). Germline loops: CDR1 SEHNR, CDR2 FQNEAQ (reference sequence). Trimming shortened V by 5 bases and J by 9 bases, and 11 bases separated the two germline ends. CDR3 length: 12 amino acids. The chain's CDR3 is CASSHSVSEQFF. As DNA, the CDR3 is TGTGCCAGCAGCCATAGCGTTAGTGAGCAGTTCTTC.

This clonotype has a count of ten or more. The chain employs TRBV14 and TRBJ2-2; D not certain. The germline V and J ends were trimmed by 4 bases and 4 bases, with 10 bases remaining between them. CDR1 is SGHDN, CDR2 FVKESK, per germline. CDR3 size: 14 residues. CDR3 loop: CASSPLIRTGELFF. CDR3 DNA: TGTGCCAGCAGCCCGCTGATCCGCACCGGGGAGCTGTTTTTT.

This clonotype has more than one count but fewer than ten. V and J are TRBV25-1 and TRBJ1-1; D may be TRBD1 (6 bases). The germline CDR1 and CDR2 sequences are MGHDK and SYGVNS. This CDR3 contains 14 residues. Trimming pared 6 bases from V and 0 bases from J, leaving 11 bases between. CDR3 bases: TGTGCCAGCAGAAAGGGGGGGATGAACACTGAAGCTTTCTTT. Encoded protein: CASRKGGMNTEAFF.

This clonotype was counted ten times or more. The chain uses TRBV12-3 or TRBV12-4 and TRBJ2-5, with TRBD2 as a possible D gene (6 bases). There are 14 residues in the CDR3. The V gene lost 2 bases and the J gene lost 3 bases, with 10 bases spanning the gap. The chain's CDR3 is CASSLKLAEETQYF. DNA for the CDR3: TGTGCCAGCAGTTTAAAACTAGCTGAAGAGACCCAGTACTTC.